Given below is one T cell receptor beta chain in context. The data were taken from a study of blood T cell repertoires in COVID-19. Study-level information: Acute-phase and convalescent COVID-19 samples originated in the United States, Italy and Spain. PBMCs, B-cell-depleted T cells, or T cells were the source of the cDNA or gDNA that made up the material.

V lost 8 bases and J lost 8; bases outside the gene matches: 14. The germline gives CDR1 SNHLY, CDR2 FYNNEI. This CDR3 is 14 amino acids long. In the study's own analysis: Reference gene primer amplification yielded estimated nucleated cell counts. Here immunoSEQ multiplex PCR was the method, and the copy in TCRdb shows in-frame clones only, minus some. V, J and clone size were drawn from that table, and D and trimming were deduced from the DNA. The data contain a few hundred thousand clones, 85% of them singletons. The J gene is TRBJ1-2, the V gene TRBV2; 7 bases agree with TRBD1. This sequence originates from a woman aged 18 to 35 with acute or convalescent COVID-19. The specimen was peripheral blood. The CDR3 here is CASSNLQGEDGYTF. The CDR3 nucleotides read TGTGCCAGCTCTAACCTCCAGGGGGAAGACGGCTACACCTTC.